This T cell receptor (beta chain) was identified during a study of tumor-infiltrating lymphocytes in primary liver carcinoma. Study context: Participating patients were men and women between 30 and 69 years old.

The CDR3 contains 15 residues. A primer in the constant region served to generate TCR beta cDNA from 500 ng of total RNA. Modified slightly, ARM-PCR produced TCR beta libraries over three nested multiplex PCR rounds. TRBV1-TRBV30 forward and Cbeta reverse primers drove the first two roughly 10-cycle rounds. MiXCR, run by TCRdb on the multiplex PCR reads, gives a single entry per CDR3 protein. The sample holds 65,000 to 90,000 distinct CDR3 sequences; about three quarters are singletons and the top ten take approximately 19%. With respect to this clonotype: An end of the junction differs from the germline gene, which may be a read error.

Starting material for RNA and DNA co-extraction consisted of about 17-34 mg of unsorted bulk tissue. Every tumor sample had over 80% viable tumor cells. The chain has TRBV12-3 or TRBV12-4 and TRBJ2-2, with 7 positions matching TRBD1. The receptor was isolated from a middle-aged man with primary liver carcinoma and hepatitis B virus infection. Sequencing was performed on liver tumor tissue from sampling region 1. Regarding subset: tumor region T1, superior pole. The CDR3 region is CASSLGDSVSGELLF. For the CDR3, the DNA is TGTGCCAGCAGTTTAGGGGACAGCGTGTCCGGGGAGCTGCTTTTT.